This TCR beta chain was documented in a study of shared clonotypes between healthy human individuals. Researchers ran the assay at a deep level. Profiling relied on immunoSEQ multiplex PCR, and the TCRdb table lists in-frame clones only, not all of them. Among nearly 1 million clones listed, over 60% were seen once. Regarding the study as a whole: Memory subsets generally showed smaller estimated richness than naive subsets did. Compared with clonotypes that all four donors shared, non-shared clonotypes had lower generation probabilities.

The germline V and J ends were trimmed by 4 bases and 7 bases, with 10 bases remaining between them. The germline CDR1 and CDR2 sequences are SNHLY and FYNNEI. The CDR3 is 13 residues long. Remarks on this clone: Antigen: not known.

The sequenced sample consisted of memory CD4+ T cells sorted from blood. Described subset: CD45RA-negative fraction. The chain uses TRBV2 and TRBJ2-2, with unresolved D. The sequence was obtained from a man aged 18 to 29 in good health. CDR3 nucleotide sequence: TGTGCCAGCAGTGTCATGGACGGCGGGGAGCTGTTTTTT. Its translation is CASSVMDGGELFF.